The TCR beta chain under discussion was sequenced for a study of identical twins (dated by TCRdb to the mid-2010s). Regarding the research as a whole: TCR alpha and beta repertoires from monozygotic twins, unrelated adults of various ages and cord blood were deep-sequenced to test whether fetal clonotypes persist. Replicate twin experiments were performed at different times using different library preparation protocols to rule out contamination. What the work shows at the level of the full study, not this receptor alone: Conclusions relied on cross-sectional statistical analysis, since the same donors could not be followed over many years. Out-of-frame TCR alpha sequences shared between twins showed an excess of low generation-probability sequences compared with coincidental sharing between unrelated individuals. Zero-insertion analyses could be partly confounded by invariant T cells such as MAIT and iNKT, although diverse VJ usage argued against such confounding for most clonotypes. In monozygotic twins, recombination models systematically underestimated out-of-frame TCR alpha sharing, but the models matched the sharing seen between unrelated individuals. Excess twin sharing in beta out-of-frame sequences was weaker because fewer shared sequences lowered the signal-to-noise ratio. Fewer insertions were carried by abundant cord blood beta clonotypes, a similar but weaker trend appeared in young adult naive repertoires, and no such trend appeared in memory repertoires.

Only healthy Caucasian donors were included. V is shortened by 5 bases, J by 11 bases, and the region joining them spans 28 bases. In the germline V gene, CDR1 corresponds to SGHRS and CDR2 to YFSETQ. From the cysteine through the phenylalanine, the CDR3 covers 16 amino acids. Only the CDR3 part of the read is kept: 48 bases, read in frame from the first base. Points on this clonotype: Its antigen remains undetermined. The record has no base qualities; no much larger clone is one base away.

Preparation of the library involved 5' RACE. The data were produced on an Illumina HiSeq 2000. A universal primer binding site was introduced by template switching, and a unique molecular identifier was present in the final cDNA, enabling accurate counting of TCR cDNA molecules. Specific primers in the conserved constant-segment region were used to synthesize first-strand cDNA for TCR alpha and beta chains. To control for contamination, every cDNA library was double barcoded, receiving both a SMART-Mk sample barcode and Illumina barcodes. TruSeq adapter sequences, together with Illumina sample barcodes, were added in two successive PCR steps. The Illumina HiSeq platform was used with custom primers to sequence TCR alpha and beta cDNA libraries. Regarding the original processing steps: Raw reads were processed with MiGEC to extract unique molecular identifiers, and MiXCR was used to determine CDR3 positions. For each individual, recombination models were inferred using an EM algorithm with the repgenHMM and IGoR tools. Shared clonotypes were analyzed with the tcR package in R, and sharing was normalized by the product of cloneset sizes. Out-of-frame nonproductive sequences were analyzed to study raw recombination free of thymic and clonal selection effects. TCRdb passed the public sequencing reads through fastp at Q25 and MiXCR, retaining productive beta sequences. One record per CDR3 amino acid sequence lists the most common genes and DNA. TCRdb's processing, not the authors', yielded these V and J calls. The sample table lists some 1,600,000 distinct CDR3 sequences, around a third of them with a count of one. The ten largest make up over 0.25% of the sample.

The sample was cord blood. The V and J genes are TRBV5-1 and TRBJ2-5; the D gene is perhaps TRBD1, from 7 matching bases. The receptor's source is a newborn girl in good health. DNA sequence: TGCGCCAGCAGATTTGACAGGGTACGGCGGGACAATGAGCAGTACTTC. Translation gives CASRFDRVRRDNEQYF.